The clone carrying this T cell receptor beta chain appeared a few times. From germline, CDR1 is DFQATT and CDR2 SNEGSKA (reference sequence). The V end lost 3 bases, the J end lost 9 bases, and 11 bases lay between the germline ends. This CDR3 spans 11 amino acids. This sample was included in a study of response to subunit inactivated influenza vaccine. From the RT-PCR reads, TCRdb called clonotypes with MiXCR, one entry per CDR3 protein. Altogether under 550,000 distinct CDR3 sequences are present, roughly 7.9% being singletons, with the ten largest covering less than 15%. This sample comprised PBMCs from blood, obtained less than 25 months after vaccination. The chain employs TRBV20-1 and TRBJ2-5; D unresolved. The receptor's source is a man aged 50-75 years who received an inactivated influenza vaccine. The CDR3 region is CSASRESAQYF. The CDR3 coding sequence is TGCAGTGCTAGTAGAGAGTCGGCCCAGTACTTC.